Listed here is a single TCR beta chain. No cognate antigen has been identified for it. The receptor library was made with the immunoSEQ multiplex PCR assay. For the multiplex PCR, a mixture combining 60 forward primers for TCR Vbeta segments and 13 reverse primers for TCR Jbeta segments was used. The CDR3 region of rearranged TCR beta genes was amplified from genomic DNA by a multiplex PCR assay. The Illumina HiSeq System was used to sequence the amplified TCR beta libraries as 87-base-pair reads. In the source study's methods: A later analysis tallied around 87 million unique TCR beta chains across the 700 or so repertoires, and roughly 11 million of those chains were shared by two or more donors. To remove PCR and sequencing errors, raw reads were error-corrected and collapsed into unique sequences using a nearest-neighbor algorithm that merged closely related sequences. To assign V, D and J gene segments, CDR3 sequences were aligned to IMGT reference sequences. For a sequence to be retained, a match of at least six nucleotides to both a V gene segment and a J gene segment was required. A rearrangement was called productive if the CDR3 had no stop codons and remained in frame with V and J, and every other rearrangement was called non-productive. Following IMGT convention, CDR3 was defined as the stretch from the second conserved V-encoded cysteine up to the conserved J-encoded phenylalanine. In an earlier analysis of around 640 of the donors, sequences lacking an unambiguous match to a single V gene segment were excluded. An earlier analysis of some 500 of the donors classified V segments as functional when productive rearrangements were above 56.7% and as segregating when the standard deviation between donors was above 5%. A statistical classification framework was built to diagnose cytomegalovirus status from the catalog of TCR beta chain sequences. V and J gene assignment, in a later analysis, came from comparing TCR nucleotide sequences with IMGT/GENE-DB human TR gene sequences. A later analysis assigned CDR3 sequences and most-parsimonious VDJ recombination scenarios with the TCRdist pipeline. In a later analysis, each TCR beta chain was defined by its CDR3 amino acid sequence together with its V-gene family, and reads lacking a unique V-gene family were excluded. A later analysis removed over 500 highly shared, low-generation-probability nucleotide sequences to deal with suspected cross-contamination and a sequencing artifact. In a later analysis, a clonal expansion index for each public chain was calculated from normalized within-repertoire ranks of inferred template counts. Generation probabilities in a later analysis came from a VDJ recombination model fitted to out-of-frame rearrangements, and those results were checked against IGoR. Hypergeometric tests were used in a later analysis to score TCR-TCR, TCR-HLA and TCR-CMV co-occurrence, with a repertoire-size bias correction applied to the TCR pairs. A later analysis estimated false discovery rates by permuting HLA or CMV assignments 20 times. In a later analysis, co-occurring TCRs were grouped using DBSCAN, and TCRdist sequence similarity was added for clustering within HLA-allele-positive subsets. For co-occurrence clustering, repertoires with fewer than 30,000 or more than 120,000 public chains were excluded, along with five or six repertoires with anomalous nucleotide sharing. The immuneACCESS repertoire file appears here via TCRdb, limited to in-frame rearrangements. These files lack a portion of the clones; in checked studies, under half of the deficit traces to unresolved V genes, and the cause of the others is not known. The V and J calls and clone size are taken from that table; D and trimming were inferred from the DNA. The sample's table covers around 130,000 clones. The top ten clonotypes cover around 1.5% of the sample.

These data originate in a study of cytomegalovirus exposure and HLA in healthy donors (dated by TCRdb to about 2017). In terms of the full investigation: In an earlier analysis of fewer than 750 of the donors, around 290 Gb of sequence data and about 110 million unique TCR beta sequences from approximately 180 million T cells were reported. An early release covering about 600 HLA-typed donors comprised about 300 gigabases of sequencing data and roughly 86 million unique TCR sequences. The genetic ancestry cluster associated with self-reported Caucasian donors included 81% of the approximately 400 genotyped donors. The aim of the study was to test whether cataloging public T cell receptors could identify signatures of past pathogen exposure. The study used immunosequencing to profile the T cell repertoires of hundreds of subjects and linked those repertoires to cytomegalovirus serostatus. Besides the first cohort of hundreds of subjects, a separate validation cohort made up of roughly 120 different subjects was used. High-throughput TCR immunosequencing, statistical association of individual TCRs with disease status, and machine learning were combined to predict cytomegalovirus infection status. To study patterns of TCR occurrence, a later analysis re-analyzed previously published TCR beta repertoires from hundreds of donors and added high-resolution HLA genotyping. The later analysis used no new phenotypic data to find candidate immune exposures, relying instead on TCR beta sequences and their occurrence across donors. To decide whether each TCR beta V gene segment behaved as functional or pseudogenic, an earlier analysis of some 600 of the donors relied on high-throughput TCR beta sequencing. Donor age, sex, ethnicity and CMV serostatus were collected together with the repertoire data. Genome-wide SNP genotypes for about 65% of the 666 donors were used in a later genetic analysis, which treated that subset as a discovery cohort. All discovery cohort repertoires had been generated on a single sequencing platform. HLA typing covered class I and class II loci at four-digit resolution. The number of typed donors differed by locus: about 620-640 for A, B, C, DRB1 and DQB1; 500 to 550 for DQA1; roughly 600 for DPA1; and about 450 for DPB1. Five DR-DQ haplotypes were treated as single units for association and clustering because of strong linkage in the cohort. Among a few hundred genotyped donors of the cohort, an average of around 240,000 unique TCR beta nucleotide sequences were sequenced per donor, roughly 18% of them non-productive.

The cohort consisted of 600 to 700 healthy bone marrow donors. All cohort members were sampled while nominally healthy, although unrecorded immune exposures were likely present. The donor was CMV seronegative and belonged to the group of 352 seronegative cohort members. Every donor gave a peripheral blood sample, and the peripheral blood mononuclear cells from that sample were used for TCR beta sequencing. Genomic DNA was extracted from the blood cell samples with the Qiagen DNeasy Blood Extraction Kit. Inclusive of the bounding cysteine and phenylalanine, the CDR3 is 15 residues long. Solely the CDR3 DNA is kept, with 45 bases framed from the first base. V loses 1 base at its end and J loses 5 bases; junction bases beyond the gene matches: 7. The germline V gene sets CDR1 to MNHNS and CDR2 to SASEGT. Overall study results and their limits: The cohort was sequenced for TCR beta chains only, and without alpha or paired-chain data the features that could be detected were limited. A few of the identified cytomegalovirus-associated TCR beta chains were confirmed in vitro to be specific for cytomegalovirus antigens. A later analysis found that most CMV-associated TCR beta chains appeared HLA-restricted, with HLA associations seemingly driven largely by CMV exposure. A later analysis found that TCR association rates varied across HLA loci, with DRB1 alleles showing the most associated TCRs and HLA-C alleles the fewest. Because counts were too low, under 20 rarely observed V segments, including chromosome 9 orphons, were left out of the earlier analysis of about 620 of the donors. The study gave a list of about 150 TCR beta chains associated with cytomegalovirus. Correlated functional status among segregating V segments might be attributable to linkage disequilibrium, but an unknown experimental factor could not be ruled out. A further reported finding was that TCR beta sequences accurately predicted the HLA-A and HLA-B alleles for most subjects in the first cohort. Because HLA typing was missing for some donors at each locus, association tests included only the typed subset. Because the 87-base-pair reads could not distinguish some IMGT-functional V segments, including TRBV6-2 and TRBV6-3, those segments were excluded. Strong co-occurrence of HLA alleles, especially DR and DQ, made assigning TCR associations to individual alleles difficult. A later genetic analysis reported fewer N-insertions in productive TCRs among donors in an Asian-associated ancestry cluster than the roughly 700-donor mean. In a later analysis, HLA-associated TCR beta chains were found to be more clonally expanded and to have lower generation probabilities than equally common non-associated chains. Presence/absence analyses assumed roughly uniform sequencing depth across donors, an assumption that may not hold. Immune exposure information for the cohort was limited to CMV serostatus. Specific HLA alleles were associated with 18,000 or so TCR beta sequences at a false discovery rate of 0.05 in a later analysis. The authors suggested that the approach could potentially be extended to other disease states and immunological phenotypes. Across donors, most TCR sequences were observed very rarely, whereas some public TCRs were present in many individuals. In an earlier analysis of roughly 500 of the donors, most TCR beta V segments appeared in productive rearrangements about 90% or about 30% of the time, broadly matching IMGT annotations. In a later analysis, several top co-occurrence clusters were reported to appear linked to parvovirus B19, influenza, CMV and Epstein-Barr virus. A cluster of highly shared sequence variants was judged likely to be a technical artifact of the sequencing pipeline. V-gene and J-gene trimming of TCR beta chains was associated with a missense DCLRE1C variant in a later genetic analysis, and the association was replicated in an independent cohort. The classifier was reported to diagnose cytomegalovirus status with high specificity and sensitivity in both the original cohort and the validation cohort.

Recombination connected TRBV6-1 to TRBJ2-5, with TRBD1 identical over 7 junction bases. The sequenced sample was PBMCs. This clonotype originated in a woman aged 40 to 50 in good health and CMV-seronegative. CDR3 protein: CASSEDEVRGETQYF. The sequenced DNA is TGTGCCAGCAGTGAAGATGAAGTCAGGGGGGAGACCCAGTACTTC.